This T cell receptor (beta chain) comes out of a study of blood T cells in healthy people across ages. General study results and limits: More naive CD4+ cells and higher diversity marked long-lived donors relative to aged donors. Estimates of diversity drawn from one million T cells were considered underestimates.

With 4 bases removed from V and 1 base from J, the gap between germline ends came to 13 bases. The germline CDR1 and CDR2 sequences are MGHRA and YSYEKL. This CDR3 is built from 16 residues. Isolated per sample were at least 7 million PBMCs. Alongside a J-beta primer mix, a sample-barcoded 5' primer served in a second PCR lasting about 7 to 12 cycles. One entry per CDR3 protein results from TCRdb running MiXCR on the 5' RACE reads. The data contain approximately 790,000 distinct CDR3 sequences, about 62% of them singletons. For this clonotype: Its antigen is not known.

The clonotype comes from a man aged 30 to 39 in good health. J is TRBJ1-4 and V is TRBV4-1; D not certain. The source material was blood. The CDR3, as DNA: TGCGCCAGCAGCCCGAAGGAGAAGGGAACTAATGAAAAACTGTTTTTT. It is translated as CASSPKEKGTNEKLFF.